The clone carrying this T cell receptor beta chain turned up a few times. Its antigen remains unknown. The record originates from a study of T-cell reconstitution after alpha-beta-depleted transplantation in children. Regarding the study as a whole: At day 60, the high TCRbeta diversity found in some patients originated from recipient T cells and thymic progenitors that had survived. Reports say that about two months after transplant, the alpha-beta T cells came out of several hundred graft clones that had expanded. One year post-transplant, T-cell counts and diversity were largely derived from T cells produced anew.

The V gene's germline CDR1 is SGHVS and CDR2 FQNEAQ. V trimming: 5 bases; J trimming: 9 bases; junction bases outside the gene matches: 7. The CDR3 covers 15 residues. The TCRbeta library incorporated unique molecular identifiers. MiXCR was run by TCRdb on the PCR reads, yielding one entry per CDR3 protein. The table includes about 510,000 distinct CDR3 sequences, over 10% detected once. This clonotype originated in a female patient aged 2-15 years who had a stem cell transplant for aplastic anemia, so the T cells may come from the graft donor. The chain is built from TRBV7-8 and TRBJ2-1, with 13 bases that match TRBD2. Sequencing used PBMCs, mostly from graft donor cells, obtained 180 days after TCRalphabeta/CD19-depleted stem cell transplant. CDR3 sequence: CASSQTSGRASEQFF. Written as DNA, the CDR3 is TGTGCCAGCAGCCAAACTAGCGGGAGGGCCTCTGAGCAGTTCTTC.